The 22 T cell receptor beta chains below were found in one sample sequenced in a study of CD8+CD57+ T cells in acquired aplastic anemia. Template material for TCR beta VDJ and CDR3 profiling consisted of genomic DNA. MiXCR, applied by TCRdb to the reads, yields one record per CDR3 protein. The table includes approximately 200,000 distinct CDR3 sequences, over 60% detected once. Material for sequencing was sorted CD4+, CD8+, or CD8+CD57+ T cells (not recorded which) from PBMCs. The receptor source for this set is a human donor with severe aplastic anemia or a healthy control (not recorded which).

This clonotype showed up just a few times. The V gene is TRBV19, the J gene TRBJ1-5; D ambiguous. The germline V gene has CDR1 LNHDA and CDR2 SQIVND (reference sequence). The CDR3 runs 17 residues. V was cut by 4 bases and J by 1 base, with 17 bases left in between. The CDR3 coding sequence is TGTGCCAGTAGTAGAGATAGGCAGTTTGGAAGCAATCAGCCCCAGCATTTT. Amino acids: CASSRDRQFGSNQPQHF.

The J gene is TRBJ2-7, the V gene TRBV11-2, with TRBD2 identical over 7 bases. Trimming cost V 3 bases and J 2 bases; bases outside gene matches: 4. CDR1 is SGHAT and CDR2 is FQNNGV in the germline V gene. CDR3 size: 14 residues. CDR3 coding DNA: TGTGCCAGCAGCTTTCGAGCGGGGCCCTACGAGCAGTACTTC. This sequence encodes CASSFRAGPYEQYF.

This clonotype was recorded many times. This chain uses TRBV7-8 with TRBJ2-3; no clear D. The CDR3 runs to 14 residues. The germline V and J ends were trimmed by 1 base and 0 bases, with 5 bases remaining between them. Germline lookup yields CDR1 SGHVS and CDR2 FQNEAQ. The chain's CDR3 is CASSLVSSTDTQYF. The DNA for the CDR3 is TGTGCCAGCAGCTTAGTTAGCAGCACAGATACGCAGTATTTT.

The chain has TRBV7-2 and TRBJ1-3; tentative D call: TRBD1 (6 bases). Germline CDR1 and CDR2: SGHTA and FQGNSA. There are 15 residues in the CDR3. Trimming took off 5 bases at V and 0 bases at J, with 11 bases between the two ends. Here the CDR3 reads CASSPTGFSGNTIYF. The DNA of the CDR3 is TGTGCCAGCAGCCCTACAGGGTTCTCTGGAAACACCATATATTTT.

The CDR3 here is CASSLALLSGGGTDTQYF. CDR3 DNA: TGTGCCAGCAGCTTAGCCCTCCTTAGCGGGGGGGGCACAGATACGCAGTATTTT. The V call is TRBV11-2, the J call TRBJ2-3; 11 nucleotides agree with TRBD2. J lost 1 base, V lost 1 base, and 7 bases had no gene match. Per germline, CDR1 SGHAT and CDR2 FQNNGV. The length of the CDR3 is 18 residues.

Many counts were recorded for this clonotype. The chain employs TRBV3-1 and TRBJ1-1; D is perhaps TRBD1 (5 bases). Looked up from germline, CDR1 is LGHDT and CDR2 is YNNKEL (reference sequence). The CDR3 contains 14 residues. Trimming took off 4 bases at V and 7 bases at J, with 16 bases between the two ends. CDR3 sequence reads: CASSPRGVRGEAFF. The CDR3 DNA follows: TGTGCCAGCAGCCCGAGGGGAGTAAGGGGTGAAGCTTTCTTT.

In regard to this clonotype: It may be a read error: a sequence one base away is much more abundant. V gene TRBV12-3 or TRBV12-4 combines with J gene TRBJ2-2, with D possibly called TRBD1 or TRBD2 (6 bases each). The CDR3 contains 15 residues. Written as DNA, the CDR3 is TGTGCCTGCAGTTTAGTGGGGGGCCCCACCGGGGAGCTGTTTTTT. It is translated as CACSLVGGPTGELFF.

The chain joins TRBV7-3 to TRBJ1-6; TRBD1 matches 9 bases. CDR1 is SGHTA and CDR2 is FQGTGA in the germline V gene. With 5 bases clipped from V and 9 bases from J, the junction kept 5 bases outside the gene matches. This CDR3 region has 14 residues. As DNA, the CDR3 is TGTGCCAGCAGCGTACAGGGGGCCGGTTCACCCCTCCACTTT. Translated: CASSVQGAGSPLHF.

This sequence joins TRBV15 and TRBJ1-2; TRBD1 agrees at 8 bases. The germline V gene encodes CDR1 LNHNV and CDR2 YYDKDF (reference sequence). The length of the CDR3 is 15 residues. The V and J ends lost 5 bases and 0 bases, in that order; junction bases with no gene match: 5. CDR3 protein: CATSPDRGANYGYTF. The CDR3 DNA is TGTGCCACCAGCCCCGACAGGGGCGCTAACTATGGCTACACCTTC. Supplemented by reference TRBV15 and TRBJ1-2, the full variable domain reads DAMVIQNPRYQVTQFGKPVTLSCSQTLNHNVMYWYQQKSSQAPKLLFHYYDKDFNNEADTPDNFQSRRPNTSFCFLDIRSPGLGDTAMYLCATSPDRGANYGYTFGSGTRLTVV.

Points on this clonotype: In this CDR3 the conserved last residue, phenylalanine or tryptophan, is missing, so a read error is likely. Because the CDR3's place on the DNA is in doubt, the DNA is left out and the CDR3 is given as listed by TCRdb. This sequence joins TRBV29-1 and TRBJ2-5; the table calls TRBD2, which could not be checked here. The length of the CDR3 is 11 amino acids, counting both ends. Looked up from germline, CDR1 is SQVTM and CDR2 is ANQGSEA. The CDR3 reads CSVGLAGELPP.

This chain joins TRBV10-3 and TRBJ1-2; unclear D gene. Germline lookup yields CDR1 ENHRY and CDR2 SYGVKD. The CDR3 has 15 amino acids. With 3 bases removed from V and 0 bases from J, the gap between germline ends came to 11 bases. CDR3 nucleotide sequence: TGTGCCATCAGTGATGGGTTGGGAGCTAACTATGGCTACACCTTC. Its protein product is CAISDGLGANYGYTF.

V is TRBV7-2 and J is TRBJ2-3; no clear D gene. Trimming took off 1 base at V and 8 bases at J, with 19 bases between the two ends. The CDR3 has 16 amino acids. The germline V gene encodes CDR1 SGHTA and CDR2 FQGNSA. CDR3 bases: TGTGCCAGCAGCTTAGAAGCCCAATTGGTCAAGGGTACGCAGTATTTT. Translation gives CASSLEAQLVKGTQYF.

This clonotype has more than one count but fewer than ten. The chain uses TRBV9 and TRBJ2-5, with TRBD1 matching over 7 bases. The CDR3 contains 17 residues. V shed 0 bases and J 3 bases; nucleotides not matched to a gene: 11. Per germline, CDR1 SGDLS and CDR2 YYNGEE. The CDR3 loop reads CASSVERRTGGEETQYF. CDR3 in DNA: TGTGCCAGCAGCGTAGAAAGGCGGACAGGTGGAGAAGAGACCCAGTACTTC. The full variable domain, in which reference TRBV9 and TRBJ2-5 provide the parts outside the CDR3, is DSGVTQTPKHLITATGQRVTLRCSPRSGDLSVYWYQQSLDQGLQFLIQYYNGEERAKGNILERFSAQQFPDLHSELNLSSLELGDSALYFCASSVERRTGGEETQYFGPGTRLLVL.

The chain uses TRBV2 and TRBJ1-4; D call uncertain. This CDR3 comprises 11 residues. Germline V gives CDR1 SNHLY, CDR2 FYNNEI. Deletions cut 3 bases from V and 8 bases from J, with 4 bases between. CDR3 residues: CASSEYEKLFF. In nucleotides, the CDR3 is TGTGCCAGCAGTGAGTACGAAAAACTGTTTTTT.

The chain employs TRBV7-2 and TRBJ2-3; TRBD1 might be the D (6 bases). Deletions cut 5 bases from V and 2 bases from J, with 20 bases between. This CDR3 has 17 residues. Germline-derived CDR1 and CDR2 are SGHTA and FQGNSA. The CDR3 here is CASSPLGAARPTDTQYF. DNA for the CDR3: TGTGCCAGCAGCCCGTTGGGGGCAGCGCGGCCCACAGATACGCAGTATTTT.

The chain combines TRBV24-1 with TRBJ2-2, with TRBD1 as a possible D gene (6 bases). This CDR3 is 14 amino acids long. Per germline, CDR1 KGHDR and CDR2 SFDVKD. V lost 4 bases to trimming and J lost 7 bases, with 12 bases between them. The CDR3 here is CATSEHRVGGELFF. The CDR3 bases are TGTGCCACCAGTGAGCACAGGGTTGGCGGGGAGCTGTTTTTT.

This chain connects TRBV2 to TRBJ1-2; D not certain. The CDR3 loop spans 12 amino acids. V lost 2 bases and J 3 bases, leaving 4 bases between the germline ends. CDR1 SNHLY and CDR2 FYNNEI come from the germline V gene. The CDR3 loop is CASSELDYGYTF. The CDR3 region has the DNA TGTGCCAGCAGTGAACTAGACTATGGCTACACCTTC.

This clonotype showed up many times. The rearrangement uses TRBV20-1 and TRBJ2-1; TRBD1 is a possible D gene (5 bases). The V and J ends lost 6 bases and 3 bases respectively, with 12 bases between them. The V gene's germline CDR1 is DFQATT and CDR2 SNEGSKA (reference sequence). The CDR3 is 13 residues long. Here the CDR3 DNA reads TGCAGTGCGTCCAGGGCCCTCTACAATGAGCAGTTCTTC. Protein: CSASRALYNEQFF.

The J gene is TRBJ2-5, the V gene TRBV12-3 or TRBV12-4, with D possibly matching TRBD2 (5 bases). Trimming cost V 3 bases and J 4 bases, with 15 bases left between them. There are 15 residues in the CDR3. CDR3 bases: TGTGCCAGCAGTTTCGCCGGGGTAACGGGAGAGACCCAGTACTTC. It yields the protein CASSFAGVTGETQYF.

The chain recombines TRBV20-1 with TRBJ2-7, with a possible D match to TRBD2 (7 bases). Germline values: CDR1 DFQATT, CDR2 SNEGSKA (reference sequence). The CDR3 extends over 13 amino acids. With 4 bases removed from V and 3 bases from J, the gap between germline ends came to 13 bases. CDR3 DNA sequence: TGCAGTGCTAATCCGGGGGGCTACTACGAGCAGTACTTC. Protein sequence: CSANPGGYYEQYF.

The CDR3 DNA follows: TGTGCCATCGGCCCGGGTCCTAGTTCACCCCTCCACTTT. As protein: CAIGPGPSSPLHF. This rearrangement joins TRBV10-3 to TRBJ1-6, with no clear D. CDR1 and CDR2 from the germline V gene are ENHRY and SYGVKD. V lost 8 bases and J 9 bases, leaving 14 bases between the germline ends. This CDR3 contains 13 residues.

The chain couples TRBV27 to TRBJ2-7; D unresolved. V was clipped by 2 bases and J by 1 base, with 9 bases between them. The V gene's germline CDR1 is MNHEY and CDR2 SMNVEV (reference sequence). The CDR3 is made up of 14 amino acids. The CDR3 nucleotides are TGTGCCAGCAGTTTAGGTGCCGGATCCTACGAGCAGTACTTC. This gives the protein CASSLGAGSYEQYF.